This TCR beta chain is from a study of spatial heterogeneity in lung cancer. Germline V gene data show CDR1 as SGDLS and CDR2 as YYNGEE. V lost 2 bases, J lost 1 base, and 12 bases lay in between. CDR3 size: 16 residues. Time point denoted: sample taken at primary tumor resection. A total of more than 65 untreated early-stage non-small cell lung cancer patients served as donors. TCRdb independently ran MiXCR on the 5' RACE reads; one entry per CDR3 protein. The repertoire consists of about 7,900 distinct CDR3 sequences, with 4% to 5% occurring once and the leading ten covering approximately 30%. This clonotype was observed at least ten times.

The chain recombines TRBV9 with TRBJ2-2; D gene unclear. Sequenced material: PBMCs, taken at surgery. This TCR was sampled from a male donor with early-stage non-small cell lung cancer. CDR3 bases: TGTGCCAGCAGCGTTTCGATCGGGCAGAACACCGGGGAGCTGTTTTTT. It translates to CASSVSIGQNTGELFF.